These 9 T cell receptor beta chains were sequenced from one sample in a study of blood T cell repertoires in COVID-19. Clones were read by immunoSEQ multiplex PCR, and TCRdb kept only the in-frame ones, dropping some. The sample comprises 250,000 to 350,000 clones, around 86% of which are singletons, and under 3.5% rests with the top ten. Sequencing used peripheral blood. All receptors derive from a woman in her twenties or thirties with active or convalescent COVID-19.

The table lists this clone with a few counts. No DNA is shown, since the ends of the CDR3 on it are uncertain; the CDR3 is the one TCRdb lists. This sequence joins TRBV21-1 and TRBJ1-1; the D call of TRBD1 is as the table states it, not checked on the DNA. TRBV21-1 is shown as a pseudogene. The CDR3 length equals 18 residues, ends included. This CDR3 reads CASSPQQGAVGFGTEAFF.

The chain is built from TRBV5-1 and TRBJ2-3, with a possible D match to TRBD1 (6 bases). The CDR3 loop spans 14 amino acids. CDR1 SGHRS and CDR2 YFSETQ come from the germline V gene. V was clipped by 4 bases and J by 2 bases, with 11 bases between them. CDR3 amino acids: CASSPGANTDTQYF. For the CDR3, the DNA is TGCGCCAGCAGCCCAGGGGCGAACACAGATACGCAGTATTTT.

There are a few counts of this clone. The CDR3, as DNA: TGTGCCAGCAGCTTCCAGGGTCAGCCCCAGCATTTT. Protein product: CASSFQGQPQHF. The chain has TRBV5-5 and TRBJ1-5; tentative D call: TRBD1 (5 bases). Trimming took 2 bases from V and 6 from J, leaving 6 bases between them. In germline, CDR1 is SGHKS, CDR2 YYEKEE (reference sequence). This CDR3 has 12 residues.

The chain has TRBV5-6 and TRBJ2-3; perhaps TRBD2 as D (5 bases). Germline V lookup: CDR1 SGHDT, CDR2 YYEEEE. Trimming removed 3 bases at V and 2 bases at J, with 10 bases between. The CDR3 runs to 14 residues. The CDR3 DNA sequence: TGTGCCAGCAGCTCGGACTTCACCACAGATACGCAGTATTTT. It specifies CASSSDFTTDTQYF.

The chain uses TRBV29-1 and TRBJ1-1; 9 bases match TRBD1. Looked up from germline, CDR1 is SQVTM and CDR2 is ANQGSEA. The CDR3 is 14 residues long. The V gene end was trimmed by 6 bases and the J gene end by 5 bases; junction bases not matched to a gene: 10. The chain's CDR3 is CSVLVRTGDTEAFF. As DNA, the CDR3 is TGCAGCGTATTGGTCAGGACAGGGGATACTGAAGCTTTCTTT.

The chain links TRBV27 to TRBJ1-6; the D is unclear. V was trimmed by 3 bases and J by 10 bases, leaving 13 bases between them. Germline loops: CDR1 MNHEY, CDR2 SMNVEV (reference sequence). The CDR3 spans 14 residues. As DNA, the CDR3 is TGTGCCAGCAGTTTTAGAGGGTCGGGATCACCCCTCCACTTT. The encoded protein is CASSFRGSGSPLHF.

The J gene is TRBJ1-5, the V gene TRBV6-2 or TRBV6-3, with 9 bases lining up with TRBD1. The CDR3 is made up of 15 amino acids. Germline V gene lookup returns CDR1 MNHEY and CDR2 SVGEGT. V lost 6 bases to trimming and J lost 2 bases; unmatched junction nucleotides: 5. As DNA, the CDR3 is TGTGCCAGCAGCCGACAGGGGGGCGGCAATCAGCCCCAGCATTTT. This sequence encodes CASSRQGGGNQPQHF.

With regard to this clone: Distinct nucleotide sequences in the sample also encode this CDR3. The chain uses TRBV7-2 and TRBJ1-5, with 7 bases aligning to TRBD1. The CDR3 runs 13 residues. Losses at the gene ends were 5 bases for V and 4 bases for J; bases not matched to a gene: 2. The V gene's germline CDR1 is SGHTA and CDR2 FQGNSA. CDR3 sequence reads: CASSPQGNQPQHF. CDR3 sequence (DNA): TGTGCCAGCAGCCCACAGGGGAATCAGCCCCAGCATTTT.

The chain couples TRBV28 to TRBJ2-7; 7 bases line up with TRBD2. This CDR3 is built from 15 residues. Germline V gives CDR1 MDHEN, CDR2 SYDVKM. The J segment lost 3 bases and the V segment lost 6 bases, leaving 11 bases of the junction unmatched. Here the CDR3 reads CASRGEGGRIYEQYF. As DNA, the CDR3 is TGTGCCAGCAGGGGGGAGGGAGGGAGGATCTACGAGCAGTACTTC.